This TCR beta chain was retrieved from a study of beta chain features in type 1 diabetes. Study-wide results and caveats: Within patients, naive, central memory and Treg TCRB repertoires seemed more similar than within healthy donors. TCRB CDR3 length was moderately but significantly reduced in all four CD4+ subsets of Type 1 diabetes patients. The study notes PCR might favor shorter templates equally in patients and controls.

In regard to this clone: Its target is unknown.

Since all of the isolated RNA was reverse transcribed, expressed TCRB transcripts were what got sequenced. Some clones are missing from TCRdb's copy, which holds only in-frame ones; the method was immunoSEQ multiplex PCR. This sample has hundreds of thousands of clones; around an eighth occur once, and the top ten carry 0.02% to 0.025%. Averaging about 116 mL, one heparinised blood draw came from each individual donor. The purity of all sorted populations exceeded 98%. V was pared by 2 bases and J by 8 bases, with 7 bases between. The CDR3 covers 11 residues. CDR1 is GTSNPN, CDR2 SVGIG, per germline (reference sequence).

The V and J genes are TRBV30 and TRBJ1-3; the D is unclear. The source is a man aged 18 to 30 with type 1 diabetes. The sequencing input was naive CD4+ T cells from blood. The chain's CDR3 is CAWSRGYTIYF. Written as DNA, the CDR3 is TGTGCCTGGAGTCGCGGCTACACCATATATTTT.